These 29 T cell receptor beta chains came from one sample sequenced in a study of blood T cell repertoires in COVID-19. Profiled with immunoSEQ multiplex PCR; TCRdb holds only in-frame clones, not every one. Of around 140,000 clones listed, about 72% were seen once; the top ten hold over 1.5%. The sequencing input was peripheral blood. These receptors all come from a woman in her 70s with acute or convalescent COVID-19.

This clone was recorded a few times. The genes are TRBV5-5 and TRBJ2-4; D remains ambiguous. Germline V gene sequence: CDR1 SGHKS, CDR2 YYEKEE (reference sequence). V was cut by 2 bases and J by 9 bases, with 21 bases left in between. The CDR3 is made up of 16 amino acids. The CDR3 DNA sequence: TGTGCCAGCAGCTTAAAAATGGTTGAGGTATCGGGCATTCAGTACTTC. It encodes CASSLKMVEVSGIQYF.

The V gene is TRBV20-1, the J gene TRBJ2-5, with TRBD2 matching over 7 bases. This CDR3 spans 11 amino acids. CDR1 and CDR2 from the germline V gene are DFQATT and SNEGSKA (reference sequence). V was clipped by 6 bases and J by 4 bases; unmatched bases: 2. CDR3 sequence: CSAWGGETQYF. In nucleotides, the CDR3 is TGCAGTGCCTGGGGGGGAGAGACCCAGTACTTC.

In its sample, this clone was seen a few times. The CDR3 DNA reads TGTGCCAGCAGCTTGGGGCCGGGGAACACCGGGGAGCTGTTTTTT. Amino acid sequence: CASSLGPGNTGELFF. The rearrangement uses TRBV5-4 and TRBJ2-2, with D unresolved. CDR3 length: 15 residues. Looked up from germline, CDR1 is SGHNT and CDR2 is YYREEE (reference sequence). Trimming took off 0 bases at V and 1 base at J, with 7 bases between the two ends. The complete variable domain, with remaining parts taken from reference TRBV5-4 and TRBJ2-2, reads ETGVTQSPTHLIKTRGQQVTLRCSSQSGHNTVSWYQQALGQGPQFIFQYYREEENGRGNFPPRFSGLQFPNYSSELNVNALELDDSALYLCASSLGPGNTGELFFGEGSRLTVL.

The V gene is TRBV28, the J gene TRBJ2-7; the D gene is possibly TRBD1 (5 bases). CDR1 MDHEN and CDR2 SYDVKM come from the germline V gene. Trimming shortened V by 3 bases and J by 2 bases, and 8 bases separated the two germline ends. CDR3 length: 13 residues. For the CDR3, the DNA is TGTGCCAGCAGTTTCGACAGAGCCTACGAGCAGTACTTC. Translated: CASSFDRAYEQYF. The entire variable domain, with the rest obtained from reference TRBV28 and TRBJ2-7, is as follows: DVKVTQSSRYLVKRTGEKVFLECVQDMDHENMFWYRQDPGLGLRLIYFSYDVKMKEKGDIPEGYSVSREKKERFSLILESASTNQTSMYLCASSFDRAYEQYFGPGTRLTVT.

A single count supports this clone. This chain links TRBV5-4 with TRBJ2-1, with 9 bases aligning to TRBD1. The CDR3 contains 15 residues. Germline assignment: CDR1 SGHNT and CDR2 YYREEE (reference sequence). With V trimmed by 4 bases and J by 10 bases, 12 bases remained unmatched. The CDR3 reads CASSGEQGARFEQFF. The CDR3 coding sequence is TGTGCCAGCAGCGGAGAACAGGGGGCGCGTTTCGAGCAGTTCTTC.

The V call is TRBV10-2, the J call TRBJ1-6; D ambiguous. The CDR3 sequence is 13 residues long. CDR1 and CDR2 from the germline V gene are WSHSY and SAAADI. V was trimmed by 6 bases and J by 7 bases, leaving 10 bases between them. The CDR3 protein is CASREEINSPLHF. In DNA form, the CDR3 reads TGCGCCAGCAGGGAGGAGATAAATTCACCCCTCCACTTT.

As concerns this clone: The same CDR3 arises from other DNA sequences in this sample as well. The chain combines TRBV7-9 with TRBJ1-5; D unresolved. CDR3 length: 13 residues. CDR1 is SEHNR, CDR2 FQNEAQ, per germline (reference sequence). V was clipped by 1 base and J by 3 bases, with 4 bases between them. The CDR3 bases are TGTGCCAGCAGCTTAGGGCCCAATCAGCCCCAGCATTTT. This gives the protein CASSLGPNQPQHF.

The chain uses TRBV2 and TRBJ2-2; weak D call: TRBD1 (8 bases). CDR1 SNHLY and CDR2 FYNNEI come from the germline V gene. Trimming left V 5 bases short and J 2 bases short, with 15 bases between. CDR3 length: 16 amino acids. The CDR3 here is CASSTDREGNTGELFF. In DNA, the CDR3 is TGTGCCAGCAGTACGGACAGGGAGGGTAACACCGGGGAGCTGTTTTTT.

The rearrangement joins TRBV2 to TRBJ2-7; TRBD1 matches at 10 bases. The V gene's germline CDR1 is SNHLY and CDR2 FYNNEI. The junction had 1 base not matched to a gene; V was cut back by 6 bases and J by 2 bases. This CDR3 spans 13 amino acids. The CDR3 nucleotides read TGTGCCAGCAGGACAGGGGGCCCCTACGAGCAGTACTTC. Its translation is CASRTGGPYEQYF.

The J gene is TRBJ1-2, the V gene TRBV5-5, with 7 bases lining up with TRBD1. Losses at the gene ends were 5 bases for V and 6 bases for J; bases not matched to a gene: 4. There are 12 residues in the CDR3. The germline CDR1 and CDR2 sequences are SGHKS and YYEKEE (reference sequence). The CDR3 region is CASRVTGNGYTF. CDR3 bases: TGTGCCAGCAGGGTGACAGGGAATGGCTACACCTTC.

The chain combines TRBV3-1 (or the pseudogene TRBV3-2) with TRBJ2-7; the match to TRBD1 covers 7 bases. V shed 4 bases and J 4 bases; nucleotides not matched to a gene: 7. This CDR3 has 14 residues. Germline V gene data show CDR1 as LGHDT and CDR2 as YNNKEL (reference sequence). CDR3 in DNA: TGTGCCAGCAGCCGTAATCCACAGGGGTACGAGCAGTACTTC. The encoded protein is CASSRNPQGYEQYF.

As regards this clone: The junction does not match germline at one end; this may be a read error. The rearrangement uses TRBV7-7 and TRBJ2-1; TRBD2 is a possible D gene (6 bases). This CDR3 has 16 residues. Germline V gene lookup returns CDR1 SSHAT and CDR2 FNYEAQ (reference sequence). The CDR3 DNA follows: TGTGCTAGCAGCTTAGGATCTAGCGTTAGCCGCGATGAGCAGTTCTTC. It is translated as CASSLGSSVSRDEQFF.

The chain combines TRBV7-3 with TRBJ2-1, with D unresolved. Germline assignment: CDR1 SGHTA and CDR2 FQGTGA. CDR3 length: 12 amino acids. The V end lost 2 bases, the J end lost 8 bases, and 7 bases lay between the germline ends. This CDR3 is CASSLYGHEQFF. The CDR3 region has the DNA TGTGCCAGCAGCTTATATGGCCATGAGCAGTTCTTC.

This clone was observed a handful of times. The CDR3 protein is CASSYPGQGNEKLFF. CDR3 nucleotides: TGCGCCAGCAGCTACCCGGGACAGGGGAATGAAAAACTGTTTTTT. J is TRBJ1-4 and V is TRBV4-1, with 10 bases matching TRBD1. V dropped 5 bases and J dropped 5; count of bases not matched to a gene: 5. Germline CDR1 reads MGHRA; CDR2 reads YSYEKL. The CDR3 is 15 residues long.

This clone has just a few counts. The V and J genes are TRBV2 and TRBJ2-6; no firm D call. V was pared by 9 bases and J by 1 base, with 10 bases between. CDR3 size: 14 residues. Per the germline V gene, CDR1 is SNHLY and CDR2 is FYNNEI. CDR3 residues: CARNDGSGANVLTF. CDR3 bases: TGTGCCAGAAACGACGGGTCTGGGGCCAACGTCCTGACTTTC. The full variable domain, in which reference TRBV2 and TRBJ2-6 provide the parts outside the CDR3, is EPEVTQTPSHQVTQMGQEVILRCVPISNHLYFYWYRQILGQKVEFLVSFYNNEISEKSEIFDDQFSVERPDGSNFTLKIRSTKLEDSAMYFCARNDGSGANVLTFGAGSRLTVL.

V gene TRBV27 combines with J gene TRBJ1-5; TRBD1 aligns across 8 bases. With 4 bases clipped from V and 6 bases from J, the junction kept 8 bases outside the gene matches. Per germline, CDR1 MNHEY and CDR2 SMNVEV (reference sequence). CDR3 size: 15 residues. This CDR3 reads CASSSSTGVSQPQHF. CDR3 coding DNA: TGTGCCAGCAGTTCATCGACAGGGGTGAGTCAGCCCCAGCATTTT.

A few counts support this clone. The chain couples TRBV7-2 to TRBJ2-1; 7 nucleotides agree with TRBD2. CDR3 length: 14 residues. J gave up 12 bases and V 5 bases, and 13 bases lay outside the gene matches. Germline-derived CDR1 and CDR2 are SGHTA and FQGNSA. The CDR3 sequence: CASSPSGIGVGQFF. The CDR3, as DNA: TGTGCCAGCAGCCCGAGCGGGATAGGGGTGGGGCAGTTCTTC.

This clone has only a few counts. The genes are TRBV6-2 or TRBV6-3 and TRBJ2-3; TRBD2 matches 10 bases. Germline loops: CDR1 MNHEY, CDR2 SVGEGT. J gave up 3 bases and V 2 bases, and 8 bases lay outside the gene matches. The CDR3 is 17 amino acids. The CDR3 reads CASSYPASGRMTDTQYF. In DNA form, the CDR3 reads TGTGCCAGCAGTTACCCGGCTAGCGGGAGAATGACAGATACGCAGTATTTT.

The chain combines TRBV2 with TRBJ2-7, with D uncertain. This CDR3 is 11 amino acids long. Trimming shortened V by 5 bases and J by 4 bases, and 6 bases separated the two germline ends. The germline V gene has CDR1 SNHLY and CDR2 FYNNEI. The CDR3 protein is CASSSEYEQYF. CDR3 sequence (DNA): TGTGCCAGCAGTTCTGAGTACGAGCAGTACTTC.

V usage is TRBV4-3 and J usage is TRBJ2-2, with D uncertain. The CDR3 extends over 14 amino acids. Germline V gives CDR1 LGHNA, CDR2 YSLEER. V was shortened by 1 base and J by 2 bases, with 5 bases between the two germline ends. The CDR3 loop reads CASSQGINTGELFF. CDR3 in DNA: TGCGCCAGCAGCCAAGGTATAAACACCGGGGAGCTGTTTTTT.

The chain joins TRBV24-1 to TRBJ2-1, with D maybe TRBD2 (6 bases). The CDR3 extends over 14 amino acids. Between the trimmed V and J ends, which lost 9 bases and 4 bases, there was a span of 15 bases. CDR1 and CDR2 from the germline V gene are KGHDR and SFDVKD. The DNA of the CDR3 is TGTGCCACCTCCCGGGGAGGAGCTTACAATGAGCAGTTCTTC. Protein product: CATSRGGAYNEQFF.

CDR3 sequence (DNA): TGTGCCAGCAGCTTACTCGGCGGGGGGCTGGGTCAGCCCCAGCATTTT. It yields the protein CASSLLGGGLGQPQHF. J is TRBJ1-5 and V is TRBV7-2, with D tentatively TRBD1 (6 bases). V was shortened by 2 bases and J by 6 bases, with 17 bases between the two germline ends. Germline V gives CDR1 SGHTA, CDR2 FQGNSA. The CDR3 totals 16 residues.

The genes are TRBV6-6 and TRBJ2-7; 12 bases are a match to TRBD1. J gave up 5 bases and V 0 bases, and 5 bases lay outside the gene matches. CDR1 MNHNY and CDR2 SVGAGI come from the germline V gene (reference sequence). The CDR3 is made up of 16 amino acids. The CDR3 nucleotides are TGTGCCAGCAGTTACTCTAGGGGACAGGGGGCCGACGAGCAGTACTTC. Translating it yields CASSYSRGQGADEQYF.

The chain carries TRBV28 and TRBJ2-1, with 7 bases that match TRBD2. Germline trimming cut 2 bases from V and 5 bases from J; bases unmatched to any gene: 6. Per germline, CDR1 MDHEN and CDR2 SYDVKM. The CDR3 is 15 residues long. The CDR3 sequence is CASSLGGRVHNEQFF. CDR3 DNA: TGTGCCAGCAGTTTAGGTGGGAGGGTTCACAATGAGCAGTTCTTC.

In this sample, this clone turned up once. This sequence joins TRBV4-1 and TRBJ2-7, with a tentative D call TRBD1 (6 bases). Per the germline V gene, CDR1 is MGHRA and CDR2 is YSYEKL. V shed 5 bases and J shed 3 bases, with 11 bases lying between them. The CDR3 is made up of 13 amino acids. For the CDR3, the DNA is TGCGCCAGCAGCTGGGGGCTCTTCTACGAGCAGTACTTC. It translates to CASSWGLFYEQYF.

The rearrangement joins TRBV27 to TRBJ1-4; possibly TRBD1 for D (6 bases). Per the germline V gene, CDR1 is MNHEY and CDR2 is SMNVEV (reference sequence). The CDR3 length is 14 residues. Trimming took 4 bases from V and 0 from J, leaving 6 bases between them. The CDR3 DNA is TGTGCCAGCAGTTGGACAGCAACTAATGAAAAACTGTTTTTT. Its protein product is CASSWTATNEKLFF.

The chain combines TRBV12-5 with TRBJ1-2; 10 bases map to TRBD1. Germline V gene lookup returns CDR1 LGHNT and CDR2 FRNRAP. The CDR3 length is 13 residues. The J segment lost 7 bases and the V segment lost 6 bases, leaving 5 bases of the junction unmatched. This CDR3 is CASGRTGGLGYTF. DNA of the CDR3: TGTGCTAGTGGAAGGACAGGGGGTCTTGGCTACACCTTC.

The rearrangement joins TRBV29-1 to TRBJ1-4, with TRBD1 matching over 7 bases. This CDR3 contains 12 residues. Looked up from germline, CDR1 is SQVTM and CDR2 is ANQGSEA. Losses at the gene ends were 7 bases for V and 8 bases for J; bases not matched to a gene: 7. CDR3: CSAGTVGEKLFF. CDR3 nucleotide sequence: TGCAGCGCCGGGACAGTAGGGGAAAAACTGTTTTTT.

The chain joins TRBV29-1 to TRBJ2-1; TRBD2 is a possible D gene (6 bases). This CDR3 region has 14 residues. V lost 7 bases and J lost 0, with 13 bases in between. Germline loops: CDR1 SQVTM, CDR2 ANQGSEA. The CDR3 is CSAERGTSYNEQFF. In DNA form, the CDR3 reads TGCAGCGCCGAACGGGGGACCTCCTACAATGAGCAGTTCTTC.